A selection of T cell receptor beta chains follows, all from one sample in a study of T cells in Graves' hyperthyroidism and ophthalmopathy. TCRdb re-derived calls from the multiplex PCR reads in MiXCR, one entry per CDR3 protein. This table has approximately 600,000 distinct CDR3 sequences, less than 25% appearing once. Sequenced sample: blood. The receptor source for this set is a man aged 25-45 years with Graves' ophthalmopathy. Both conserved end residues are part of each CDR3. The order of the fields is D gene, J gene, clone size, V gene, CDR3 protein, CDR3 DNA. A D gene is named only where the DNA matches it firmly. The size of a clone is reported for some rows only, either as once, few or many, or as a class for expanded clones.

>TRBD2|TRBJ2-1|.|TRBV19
CASSVPTSGSYNEQFF
TGTGCCAGTAGTGTGCCGACTAGCGGGAGTTACAATGAGCAGTTCTTC
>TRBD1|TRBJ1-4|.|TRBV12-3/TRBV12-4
CASSQTGEGEKLFF
TGTGCCAGCAGCCAGACAGGGGAGGGGGAAAAACTGTTTTTT
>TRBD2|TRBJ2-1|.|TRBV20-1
CSAARLLAGVVNEQFF
TGCAGTGCTGCCAGGTTACTAGCGGGAGTTGTTAATGAGCAGTTCTTC
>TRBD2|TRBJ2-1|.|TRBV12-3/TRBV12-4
CASSLALTLAGGPGNEQFF
TGTGCCAGCAGTTTAGCGCTCACACTAGCGGGAGGTCCAGGCAATGAGCAGTTCTTC
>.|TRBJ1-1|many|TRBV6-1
CASSYQLNTEAFF
TGTGCCAGCAGTTATCAGCTGAACACTGAAGCTTTCTTT
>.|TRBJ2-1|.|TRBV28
CASTRRGTAYNEQFF
TGTGCCAGCACGAGACGCGGGACAGCCTACAATGAGCAGTTCTTC
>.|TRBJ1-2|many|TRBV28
CASSWAGANYGYTF
TGTGCCAGCAGTTGGGCAGGGGCTAACTATGGCTACACCTTC
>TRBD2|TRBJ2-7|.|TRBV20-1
CSAAGLAGGEQYF
TGCAGTGCTGCTGGACTGGCGGGAGGGGAGCAGTACTTC
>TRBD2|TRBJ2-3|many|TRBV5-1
CASSMGLAGTTDTQYF
TGCGCCAGCAGCATGGGACTAGCGGGAACCACAGATACGCAGTATTTT
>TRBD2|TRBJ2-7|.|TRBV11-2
CASSQVSTSGSYEQYF
TGTGCCAGCAGCCAAGTATCAACTAGCGGGAGCTACGAGCAGTACTTC
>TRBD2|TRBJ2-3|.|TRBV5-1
CASSLEAGAGTDTQYF
TGCGCCAGCAGCTTAGAAGCGGGAGCCGGCACGGATACGCAGTATTTT
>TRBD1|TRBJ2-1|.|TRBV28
CASSLGQGPEQFF
TGTGCCAGCAGCCTCGGACAGGGTCCAGAGCAGTTCTTC
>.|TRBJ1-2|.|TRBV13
CASSPQGNAYGYTF
TGTGCCAGCAGCCCCCAGGGGAACGCCTATGGCTACACCTTC
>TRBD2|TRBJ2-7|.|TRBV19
CASSISRTSGSYEQYF
TGTGCCAGTAGTATTAGTAGGACTAGCGGCTCCTACGAGCAGTACTTC
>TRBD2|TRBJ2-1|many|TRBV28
CASSFPPLAGGGEQFF
TGTGCCAGCAGTTTCCCCCCCCTAGCGGGTGGGGGTGAGCAGTTCTTC
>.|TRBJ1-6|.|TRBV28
CASSSEPPGPLHF
TGTGCCAGCAGTTCTGAGCCTCCGGGACCCCTCCACTTT
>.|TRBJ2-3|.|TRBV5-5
CASSPYTEMSTDTQYF
TGTGCCAGCAGCCCCTACACGGAGATGAGCACAGATACGCAGTATTTT
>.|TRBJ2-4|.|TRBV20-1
CSAKRLEGNKNIQYF
TGCAGTGCCAAGCGGCTAGAAGGGAACAAAAACATTCAGTACTTC
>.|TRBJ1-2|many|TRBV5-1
CASSLAPGDVYGYTF
TGCGCCAGCAGCTTGGCCCCAGGGGATGTCTATGGCTACACCTTC
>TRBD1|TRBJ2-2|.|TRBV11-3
CASSAGQVNTGELFF
TGTGCCAGCAGCGCGGGACAGGTCAACACCGGGGAGCTGTTTTTT